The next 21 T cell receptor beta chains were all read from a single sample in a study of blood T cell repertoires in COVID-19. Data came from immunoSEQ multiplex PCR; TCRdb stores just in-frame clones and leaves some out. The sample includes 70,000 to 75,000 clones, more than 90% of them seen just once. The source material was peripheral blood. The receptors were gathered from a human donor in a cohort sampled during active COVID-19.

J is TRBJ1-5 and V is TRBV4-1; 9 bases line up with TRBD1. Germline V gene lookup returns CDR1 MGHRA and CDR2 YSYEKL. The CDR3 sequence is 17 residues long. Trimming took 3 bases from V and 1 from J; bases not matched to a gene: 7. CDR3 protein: CASSQYTGGWSNQPQHF. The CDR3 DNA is TGCGCCAGCAGCCAGTATACAGGGGGCTGGAGCAATCAGCCCCAGCATTTT.

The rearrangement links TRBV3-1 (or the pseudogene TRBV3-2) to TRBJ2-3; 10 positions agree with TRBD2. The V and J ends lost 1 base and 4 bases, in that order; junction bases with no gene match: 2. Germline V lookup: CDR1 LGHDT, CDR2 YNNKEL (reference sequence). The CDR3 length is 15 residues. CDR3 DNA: TGTGCCAGCAGCCAAGGGAGCGGGAGGGCAGATACGCAGTATTTT. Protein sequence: CASSQGSGRADTQYF.

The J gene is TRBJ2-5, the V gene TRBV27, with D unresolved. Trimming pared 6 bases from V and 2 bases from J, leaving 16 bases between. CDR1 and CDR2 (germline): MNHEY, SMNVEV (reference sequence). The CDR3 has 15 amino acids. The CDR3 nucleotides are TGTGCCAGCAGAAAACTATCGACCTTGCAAGAGACCCAGTACTTC. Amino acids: CASRKLSTLQETQYF.

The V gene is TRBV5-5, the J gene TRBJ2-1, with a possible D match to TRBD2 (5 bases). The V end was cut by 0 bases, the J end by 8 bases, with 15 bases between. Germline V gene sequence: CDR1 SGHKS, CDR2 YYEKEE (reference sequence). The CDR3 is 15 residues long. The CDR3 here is CASSLASIDFYEQFF. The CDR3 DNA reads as TGTGCCAGCAGCTTGGCTAGCATCGATTTTTATGAGCAGTTCTTC.

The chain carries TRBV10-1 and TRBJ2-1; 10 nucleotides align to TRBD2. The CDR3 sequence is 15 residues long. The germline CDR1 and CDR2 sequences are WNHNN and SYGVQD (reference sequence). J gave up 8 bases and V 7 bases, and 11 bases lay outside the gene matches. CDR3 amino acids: CASTFSGRTPHEQFF. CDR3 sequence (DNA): TGCGCCAGCACCTTTAGCGGGAGGACCCCCCATGAGCAGTTCTTC.

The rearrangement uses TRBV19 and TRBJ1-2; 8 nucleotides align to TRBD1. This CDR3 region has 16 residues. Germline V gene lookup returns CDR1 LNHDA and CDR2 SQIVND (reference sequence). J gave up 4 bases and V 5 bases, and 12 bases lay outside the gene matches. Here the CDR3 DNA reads TGTGCCAGTAGTCCGACAGGGGAGATATCCTTCTATGGCTACACCTTC. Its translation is CASSPTGEISFYGYTF.

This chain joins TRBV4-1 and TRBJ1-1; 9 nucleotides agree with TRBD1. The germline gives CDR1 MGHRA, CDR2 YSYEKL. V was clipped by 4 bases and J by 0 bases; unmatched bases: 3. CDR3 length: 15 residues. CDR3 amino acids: CASSRGQGLNTEAFF. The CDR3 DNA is TGCGCCAGCAGCCGGGGACAGGGCCTGAACACTGAAGCTTTCTTT.

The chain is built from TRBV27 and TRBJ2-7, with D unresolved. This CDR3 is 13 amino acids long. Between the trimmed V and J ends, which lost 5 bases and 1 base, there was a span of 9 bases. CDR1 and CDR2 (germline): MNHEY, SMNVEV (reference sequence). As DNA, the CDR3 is TGTGCCAGCAGTCAGACACCTTCCTACGAGCAGTACTTC. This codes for CASSQTPSYEQYF.

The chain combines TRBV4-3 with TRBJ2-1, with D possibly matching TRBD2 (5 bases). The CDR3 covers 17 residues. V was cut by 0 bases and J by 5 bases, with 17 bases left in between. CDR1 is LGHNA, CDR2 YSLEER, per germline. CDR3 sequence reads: CASSQDRGGLTHNEQFF. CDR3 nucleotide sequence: TGCGCCAGCAGCCAAGATCGTGGCGGGCTAACGCACAATGAGCAGTTCTTC.

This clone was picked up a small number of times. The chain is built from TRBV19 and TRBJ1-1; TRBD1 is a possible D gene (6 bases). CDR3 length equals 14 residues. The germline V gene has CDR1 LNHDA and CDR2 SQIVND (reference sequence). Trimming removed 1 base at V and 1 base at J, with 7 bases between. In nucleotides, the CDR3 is TGTGCCAGTAGTATAGTGGACAGGAACACTGAAGCTTTCTTT. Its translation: CASSIVDRNTEAFF.

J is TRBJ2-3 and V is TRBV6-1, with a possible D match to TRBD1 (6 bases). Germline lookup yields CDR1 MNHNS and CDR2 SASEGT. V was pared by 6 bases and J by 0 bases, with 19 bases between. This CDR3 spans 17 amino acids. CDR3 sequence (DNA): TGTGCCAGCAGAGAAAGGTTGGGGGCAGGGAGCACAGATACGCAGTATTTT. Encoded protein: CASRERLGAGSTDTQYF.

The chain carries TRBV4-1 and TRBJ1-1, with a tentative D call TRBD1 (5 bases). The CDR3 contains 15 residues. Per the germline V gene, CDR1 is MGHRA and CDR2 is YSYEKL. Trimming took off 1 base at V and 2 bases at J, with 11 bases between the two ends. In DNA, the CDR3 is TGCGCCAGCAGCCAAGGTTGGCAGGGAAACACTGAAGCTTTCTTT. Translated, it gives CASSQGWQGNTEAFF.

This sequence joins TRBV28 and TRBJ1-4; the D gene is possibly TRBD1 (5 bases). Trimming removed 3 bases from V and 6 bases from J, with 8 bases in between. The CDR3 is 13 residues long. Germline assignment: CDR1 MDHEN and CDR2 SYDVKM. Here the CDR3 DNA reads TGTGCCAGCAGTTTTCCGGGGGATGAAAAACTGTTTTTT. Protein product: CASSFPGDEKLFF.

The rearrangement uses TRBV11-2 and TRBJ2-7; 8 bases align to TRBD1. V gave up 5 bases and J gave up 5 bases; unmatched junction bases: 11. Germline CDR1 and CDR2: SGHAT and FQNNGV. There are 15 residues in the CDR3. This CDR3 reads CASSPGQGRLDEQYF. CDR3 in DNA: TGTGCCAGCAGCCCCGGACAGGGCCGGCTCGACGAGCAGTACTTC.

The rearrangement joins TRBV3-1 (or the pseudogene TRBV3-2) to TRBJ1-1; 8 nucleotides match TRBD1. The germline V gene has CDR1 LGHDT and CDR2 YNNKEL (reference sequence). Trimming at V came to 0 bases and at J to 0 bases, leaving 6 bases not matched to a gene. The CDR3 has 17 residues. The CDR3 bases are TGTGCCAGCAGCCAAGATGGACAGGGCCTAATGAACACTGAAGCTTTCTTT. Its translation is CASSQDGQGLMNTEAFF.

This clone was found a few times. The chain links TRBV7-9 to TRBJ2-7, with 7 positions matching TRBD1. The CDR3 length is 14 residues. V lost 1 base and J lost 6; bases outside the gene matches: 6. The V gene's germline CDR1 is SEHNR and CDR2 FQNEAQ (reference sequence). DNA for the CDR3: TGTGCCAGCAGCTTAGGGGGACAGACGGGCGAGCAGTACTTC. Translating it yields CASSLGGQTGEQYF. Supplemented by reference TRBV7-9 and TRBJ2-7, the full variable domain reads DTGVSQNPRHKITKRGQNVTFRCDPISEHNRLYWYRQTLGQGPEFLTYFQNEAQLEKSRLLSDRFSAERPKGSFSTLEIQRTEQGDSAMYLCASSLGGQTGEQYFGPGTRLTVT.

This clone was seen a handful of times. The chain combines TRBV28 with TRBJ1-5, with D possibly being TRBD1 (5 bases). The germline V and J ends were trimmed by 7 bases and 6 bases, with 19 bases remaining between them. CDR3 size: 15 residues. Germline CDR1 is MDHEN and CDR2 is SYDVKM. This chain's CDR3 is CASKGSLIWRQPQHF. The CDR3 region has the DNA TGTGCCAGCAAGGGGTCATTAATATGGCGTCAGCCCCAGCATTTT. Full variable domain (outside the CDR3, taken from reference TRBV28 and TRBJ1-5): DVKVTQSSRYLVKRTGEKVFLECVQDMDHENMFWYRQDPGLGLRLIYFSYDVKMKEKGDIPEGYSVSREKKERFSLILESASTNQTSMYLCASKGSLIWRQPQHFGDGTRLSIL.

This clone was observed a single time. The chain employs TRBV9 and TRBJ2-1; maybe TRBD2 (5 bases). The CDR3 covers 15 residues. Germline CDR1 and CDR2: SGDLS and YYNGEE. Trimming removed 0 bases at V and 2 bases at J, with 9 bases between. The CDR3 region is CASSVDGIPYNEQFF. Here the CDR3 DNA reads TGTGCCAGCAGCGTAGACGGGATCCCCTACAATGAGCAGTTCTTC.

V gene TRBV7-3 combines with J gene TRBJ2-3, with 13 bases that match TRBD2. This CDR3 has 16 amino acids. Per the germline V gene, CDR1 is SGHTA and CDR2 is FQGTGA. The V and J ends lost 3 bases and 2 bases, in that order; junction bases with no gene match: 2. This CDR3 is CASSLGLAGSTDTQYF. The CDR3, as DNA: TGTGCCAGCAGCTTGGGACTAGCGGGATCCACAGATACGCAGTATTTT.

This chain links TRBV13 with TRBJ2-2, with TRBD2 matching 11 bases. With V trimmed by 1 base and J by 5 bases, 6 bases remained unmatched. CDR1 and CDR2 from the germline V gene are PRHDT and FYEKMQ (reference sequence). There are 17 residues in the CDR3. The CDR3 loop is CASSLELAGVRTGELFF. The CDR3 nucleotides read TGTGCCAGCAGCTTAGAACTAGCGGGAGTTCGTACCGGGGAGCTGTTTTTT.

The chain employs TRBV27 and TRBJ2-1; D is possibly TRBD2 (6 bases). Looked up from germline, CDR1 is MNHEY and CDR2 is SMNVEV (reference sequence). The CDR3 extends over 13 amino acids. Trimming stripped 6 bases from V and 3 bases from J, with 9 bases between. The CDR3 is CASSRDFYNEQFF. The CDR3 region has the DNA TGTGCCAGCAGCCGGGACTTCTACAATGAGCAGTTCTTC.